This section outlines one T cell receptor (beta chain) sequence together with its context. The antigen this receptor binds is unknown. It has no much larger one-base neighbor in the sample; base qualities were not kept. This entry comes from a study of blood T cell repertoires in COVID-19 (dated by TCRdb to the early 2020s). A note on the overall study: Samples covering the acute and convalescent phases of COVID-19 were provided by collaborators in the United States, Italy and Spain. The material from the prospective study consisted of cDNA or gDNA derived from T cells, B-cell-depleted T cells, or PBMCs. The dataset comprised deeply sampled blood TCRbeta repertoires from subjects exposed to, actively infected with, or recovered from COVID-19. The repertoires were released in a freely available public database meant as a resource for research on the immune response to SARS-CoV-2. Samples came from the ongoing ImmuneRACE study (first 160 participants) plus 1,254 subjects from 6 global collaborators. A de-identified subject ID, COVID-19 status, age in years and sex were almost always included in the sample metadata. Where available, HLA class I and class II types were taken from metadata supplied by the sample provider and were not determined by assay-based typing.

TCRbeta CDR3 regions were amplified from genomic DNA using the immunoSEQ Assay, a bias-controlled multiplex PCR. The study's processing was this. The number of nucleated cells in each sample was estimated from the amplification of reference gene primers within the assay. Sequence reads were collapsed and filtered to measure the absolute abundance of every unique TCRbeta CDR3 rearrangement. For each sample, productive Simpson clonality was calculated by taking the square root of Simpson's diversity index across productive rearrangements. The clones in this table, taken by TCRdb from immuneACCESS, are in-frame only. Not every clone is retained; where verified, under half of the shortfall comes from an unresolved V gene, and the cause of the rest is unknown. The DNA was the basis for D and trimming; V, J and clone size are from that table. This sample lists around 150,000 clones; around 85% were detected once. The ten largest clones add up to approximately 10% of the sample.

Trimming costs V 5 bases and J 6 bases, and their ends lie 11 bases apart. CDR1 MDHEN and CDR2 SYDVKM are derived from the germline V gene. Including cysteine and phenylalanine, the CDR3 has 13 amino acids. Left in the record is the CDR3 DNA by itself, 39 bases read in frame from the first base. The collaborating institutions used their own protocols to collect whole blood in K2EDTA tubes. For TCRbeta analysis, collaborator samples were shipped as frozen whole blood, as isolated PBMCs, or as DNA extracted from either sample type. What the authors observed across the whole study: Clinical and demographic metadata were provided uncurated, with the amount varying by source and participant.

This clonotype originated in a man in his 60s with active or convalescent COVID-19. Recombination joined TRBV28 with TRBJ1-5, and TRBD1 may be the D gene, going by 6 matching bases. Sequenced material: peripheral blood. The CDR3 region has the sequence CASSGGAAQPQHF. The nucleotides are TGTGCCAGCAGTGGGGGGGCAGCTCAGCCCCAGCATTTT.